These T cell receptor beta chains were read from a single sample in a study of cytomegalovirus exposure and HLA in healthy donors. Libraries were prepared by immunoSEQ multiplex PCR; TCRdb keeps only in-frame clonotypes and omits some of them. The sample includes around 200,000 clones, about 80% of them seen just once. The sequenced sample was PBMCs. The receptors originated from a woman aged 60 to 75 in good health and CMV-seropositive. Each CDR3 is given with its conserved first and last residue. Each record gives: CDR3 DNA, CDR3 protein, D gene, clone size, V gene, J gene. The D gene is left open where the match is weak. Expanded clones are given a class, and other clones once, few, many or no size at all.

DNA: TGTGCCACCCGAAGGGAGCTGAACACTGAAGCTTTCTTT
CDR3: CATRRELNTEAFF
D: NA
size: NA
V: TRBV19
J: TRBJ1-1

DNA: TGTGCCAGCAGCCCTCGGGGGGGATTGGATCAGCCCCAGCATTTT
CDR3: CASSPRGGLDQPQHF
D: NA
size: few
V: TRBV11-3
J: TRBJ1-5

DNA: TGTGCCAGCAGTGAATGGACAGGATCCTCTGGAAACACCATATATTTT
CDR3: CASSEWTGSSGNTIYF
D: TRBD1
size: NA
V: TRBV28
J: TRBJ1-3

DNA: TGTGCCAGCAGCTTAGTTCTAGCCGATCAAGAGACCCAGTACTTC
CDR3: CASSLVLADQETQYF
D: NA
size: NA
V: TRBV7-9
J: TRBJ2-5

DNA: TGTGCCAGCAGTTTGCTGTGGGACAGGGCGTTCGAGCAGTACTTC
CDR3: CASSLLWDRAFEQYF
D: TRBD1
size: NA
V: TRBV27
J: TRBJ2-7

DNA: TGTGCCAGCAGTTTCAGCGGGGCTAGCACAGATACGCAGTATTTT
CDR3: CASSFSGASTDTQYF
D: TRBD2
size: NA
V: TRBV6-1
J: TRBJ2-3

DNA: TGTGCCAGCAGCCCTAAAGTAGGGGGCTCCGGGGAGCTGTTTTTT
CDR3: CASSPKVGGSGELFF
D: TRBD1
size: NA
V: TRBV14
J: TRBJ2-2

DNA: TGTGCCAGCCCTTCGGGGGGGGAAGAGACCCAGTACTTC
CDR3: CASPSGGEETQYF
D: TRBD2
size: NA
V: TRBV7-9
J: TRBJ2-5

DNA: TGTGCTAGTGGCGCTACTAGCGGGAGGGAGTATGAGCAGTTCTTC
CDR3: CASGATSGREYEQFF
D: TRBD2
size: NA
V: TRBV12-5
J: TRBJ2-1

DNA: TGTGCCAGCAGGCTCTCGGGACTTGGGCAGTACTTC
CDR3: CASRLSGLGQYF
D: NA
size: NA
V: TRBV7-2
J: TRBJ2-7

DNA: TGTGCCAGCAAAGAATACGGGACAGGAAACTACGAGCAGTACTTC
CDR3: CASKEYGTGNYEQYF
D: TRBD1
size: NA
V: TRBV27
J: TRBJ2-7

DNA: TGTGCCAGCAGTTACGCTACCCGAGGTTATGGCTACACCTTC
CDR3: CASSYATRGYGYTF
D: NA
size: once
V: TRBV6-6
J: TRBJ1-2

DNA: TGTGCCATCAGAGGTAGGTATGGCTACACCTTC
CDR3: CAIRGRYGYTF
D: NA
size: NA
V: TRBV19
J: TRBJ1-2